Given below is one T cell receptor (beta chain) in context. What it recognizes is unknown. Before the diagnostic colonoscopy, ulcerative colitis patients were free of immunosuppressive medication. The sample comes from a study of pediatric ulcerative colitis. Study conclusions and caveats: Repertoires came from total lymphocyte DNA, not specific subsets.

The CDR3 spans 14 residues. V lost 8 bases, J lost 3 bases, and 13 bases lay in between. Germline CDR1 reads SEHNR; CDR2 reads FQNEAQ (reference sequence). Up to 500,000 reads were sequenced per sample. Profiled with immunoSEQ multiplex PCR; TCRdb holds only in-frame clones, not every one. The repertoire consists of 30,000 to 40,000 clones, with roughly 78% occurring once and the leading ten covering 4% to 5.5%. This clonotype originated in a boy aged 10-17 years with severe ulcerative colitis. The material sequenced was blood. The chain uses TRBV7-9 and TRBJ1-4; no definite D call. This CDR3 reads CASRPVVANEKLFF. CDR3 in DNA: TGTGCCAGCCGCCCGGTTGTAGCTAATGAAAAACTGTTTTTT.